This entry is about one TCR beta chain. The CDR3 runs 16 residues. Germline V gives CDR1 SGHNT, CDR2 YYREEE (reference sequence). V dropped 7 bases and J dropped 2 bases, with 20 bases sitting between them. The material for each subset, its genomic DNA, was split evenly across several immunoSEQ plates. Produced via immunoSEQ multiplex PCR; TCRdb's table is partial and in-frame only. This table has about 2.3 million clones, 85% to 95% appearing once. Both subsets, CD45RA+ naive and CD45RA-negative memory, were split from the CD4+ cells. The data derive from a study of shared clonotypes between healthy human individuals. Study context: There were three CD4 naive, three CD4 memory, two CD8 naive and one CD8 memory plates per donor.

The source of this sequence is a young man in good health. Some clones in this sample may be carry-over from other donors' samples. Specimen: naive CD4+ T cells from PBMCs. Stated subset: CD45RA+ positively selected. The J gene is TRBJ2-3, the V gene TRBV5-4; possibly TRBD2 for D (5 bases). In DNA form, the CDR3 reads TGTGCCAGCGGCGAGCGGATACAAGAGTCCACAGATACGCAGTATTTT. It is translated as CASGERIQESTDTQYF.